This T cell receptor beta chain appears in the sequencing data of a study of T cells after yellow fever vaccination. This CDR3 comprises 15 residues. Germline loops: CDR1 PRHDT, CDR2 FYEKMQ (reference sequence). V lost 0 bases to trimming and J lost 0 bases, with 8 bases between them. Broader study findings: Faster peaking, at day 5 versus 15, marked a secondary response that was weaker. Re-detected after boosting: most primary clones, about 95% of CD4 and less than 90% of CD8.

Comment on this clonotype: The antigen is not known.

Conversion of TCR transcripts into cDNA relied on 5'RACE template switching, which added a universal primer site and UMIs. TCRdb passed the 5' RACE reads through MiXCR, listing each CDR3 protein once. There are around 320,000 distinct CDR3 sequences in the sample; roughly 4.3% occur only once, and roughly a fifth lies in the top ten. The sample here was PBMCs, taken 15 days after the yellow fever booster vaccination. The receptor was isolated from a man younger than 35 who received the YFV17D yellow fever vaccine. The V and J genes are TRBV13 and TRBJ1-1; D possibly corresponds to TRBD1 (6 bases). The CDR3 sequence: CASSLGGALNTEAFF. The CDR3 coding sequence is TGTGCCAGCAGCTTAGGGGGGGCATTGAACACTGAAGCTTTCTTT.